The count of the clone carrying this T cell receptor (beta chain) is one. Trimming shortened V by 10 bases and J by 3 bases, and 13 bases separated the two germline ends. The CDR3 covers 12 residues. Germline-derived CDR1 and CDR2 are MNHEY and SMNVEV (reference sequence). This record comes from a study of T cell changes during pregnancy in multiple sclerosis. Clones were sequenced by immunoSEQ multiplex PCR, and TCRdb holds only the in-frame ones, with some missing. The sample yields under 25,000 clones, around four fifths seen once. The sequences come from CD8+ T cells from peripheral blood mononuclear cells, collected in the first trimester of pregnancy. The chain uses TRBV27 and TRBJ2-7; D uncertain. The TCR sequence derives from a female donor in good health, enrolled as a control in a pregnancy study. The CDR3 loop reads CATSGSGYEQYF. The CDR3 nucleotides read TGTGCCACGTCCGGGTCGGGCTACGAGCAGTACTTC.